A selection of T cell receptor beta chains follows, all from one sample in a study of Ad26.COV2.S vaccination and SARS-CoV-2 variants. The repertoire was sequenced with immunoSEQ multiplex PCR; TCRdb's copy has only in-frame clones and lacks some. The table shows fewer than 300,000 clones, with around 87% occurring only once. The input for sequencing was peripheral blood, taken in a trial of Ad26.COV2.S vaccine versus placebo. The origin of the receptors is a person between 18 and 59 years old who received the Ad26.COV2.S COVID-19 vaccine or a placebo. CDR3s include the opening cysteine and the closing phenylalanine or tryptophan. Fields, in order: J gene, V gene, D gene, clone size, CDR3 protein, CDR3 DNA. The D gene is left open where the match is weak. A row's size may be missing; if present it is once, few, many or a size class.

>TRBJ2-3|TRBV2|.|.
CASSLQESTDTQYF
TGTGCCAGCAGTTTGCAGGAAAGCACAGATACGCAGTATTTT
>TRBJ1-5|TRBV2|.|.
CASSGDLSPRQPQHF
TGTGCCAGCAGCGGGGACCTTTCCCCCCGGCAGCCCCAGCATTTT
>TRBJ1-2|TRBV7-4|.|.
CARPGGKDYGYTF
TGTGCCAGGCCGGGGGGCAAAGACTATGGCTACACCTTC
>TRBJ2-5|TRBV5-5|TRBD1|.
CASSLAGQGYGTQYF
TGTGCCAGCAGCTTAGCCGGACAGGGATACGGGACCCAGTACTTC
>TRBJ2-7|TRBV5-5|.|.
CASSLEPGQRYEQYF
TGTGCCAGCAGCTTGGAGCCGGGCCAGCGTTACGAGCAGTACTTC
>TRBJ1-1|TRBV11-3|.|.
CASSLEGNTEAFF
TGTGCCAGCAGCTTAGAAGGGAACACTGAAGCTTTCTTT
>TRBJ2-7|TRBV7-2|.|once
CASSLEVGLYEQYF
TGTGCCAGCAGCCTCGAAGTAGGGCTCTACGAGCAGTACTTC
>TRBJ1-1|TRBV13|.|.
CASSLMPLSPTEAFF
TGTGCCAGCAGCTTAATGCCGTTGAGCCCCACTGAAGCTTTCTTT
>TRBJ1-1|TRBV5-8|.|.
CASSLLWGGVGTEAFF
TGTGCCAGCAGCTTGCTCTGGGGGGGCGTAGGCACTGAAGCTTTCTTT
>TRBJ1-2|TRBV7-2|TRBD1|.
CASSLAGQGSNLYGYTF
TGTGCCAGCAGCTTGGCGGGACAGGGTAGTAATCTCTATGGCTACACCTTC
>TRBJ2-5|TRBV12-3/TRBV12-4|.|.
CASSLPGETQYF
TGTGCCAGCAGTTTACCGGGAGAGACCCAGTACTTC
>TRBJ1-2|TRBV6-4|.|.
CASSPALGYGYTF
TGTGCCAGCAGCCCTGCCTTGGGCTATGGCTACACCTTC
>TRBJ2-2|TRBV7-6|.|.
CASSSSGGGRTGELFF
TGTGCCAGCAGCTCCAGCGGAGGGGGTCGGACCGGGGAGCTGTTTTTT
>TRBJ2-1|TRBV19|.|.
CASSAEEGTQWEQFF
TGTGCCAGTAGTGCGGAAGAGGGGACACAATGGGAGCAGTTCTTC
>TRBJ1-2|TRBV5-1|TRBD1|.
CASSFGQGADGYTF
TGCGCCAGCAGCTTCGGACAGGGGGCTGATGGCTACACCTTC
>TRBJ1-5|TRBV7-2|.|.
CASSLQKTNQPQHF
TGTGCCAGCAGTCTCCAAAAAACCAATCAGCCCCAGCATTTT
>TRBJ2-7|TRBV5-4|.|once
CASSINEGVYEQYF
TGTGCCAGCAGCATAAACGAGGGGGTCTACGAGCAGTACTTC
>TRBJ2-5|TRBV25-1|.|.
CASSKPGPQETQYF
TGTGCCAGCTCTAAGCCGGGACCACAAGAGACCCAGTACTTC
>TRBJ2-3|TRBV2|.|.
CASRNQGATDTQYF
TGTGCCAGCAGAAATCAAGGGGCAACAGATACGCAGTATTTT
>TRBJ2-1|TRBV7-3|.|.
CASSLARGSNEQFF
TGTGCCAGCAGCTTAGCCAGGGGAAGCAATGAGCAGTTCTTC
>TRBJ2-5|TRBV4-1|TRBD1|.
CASSQERGPTKTQYF
TGCGCCAGCAGCCAAGAGAGGGGGCCGACGAAGACCCAGTACTTC
>TRBJ1-1|TRBV12-3/TRBV12-4|.|.
CASSLGMNTEAFF
TGTGCCAGCAGTTTAGGTATGAACACTGAAGCTTTCTTT
>TRBJ1-1|TRBV29-1|.|.
CSVTGGQRNTEAFF
TGCAGCGTTACAGGCGGACAGAGGAACACTGAAGCTTTCTTT
>TRBJ1-4|TRBV7-2|TRBD1|.
CASSPTRDRVEKLFF
TGTGCCAGCAGCCCAACGAGGGACAGGGTGGAAAAACTGTTTTTT
>TRBJ2-3|TRBV6-1|.|.
CASSEDLVGLRGDTQYF
TGTGCCAGCAGTGAAGACCTCGTAGGACTTAGGGGAGATACGCAGTATTTT